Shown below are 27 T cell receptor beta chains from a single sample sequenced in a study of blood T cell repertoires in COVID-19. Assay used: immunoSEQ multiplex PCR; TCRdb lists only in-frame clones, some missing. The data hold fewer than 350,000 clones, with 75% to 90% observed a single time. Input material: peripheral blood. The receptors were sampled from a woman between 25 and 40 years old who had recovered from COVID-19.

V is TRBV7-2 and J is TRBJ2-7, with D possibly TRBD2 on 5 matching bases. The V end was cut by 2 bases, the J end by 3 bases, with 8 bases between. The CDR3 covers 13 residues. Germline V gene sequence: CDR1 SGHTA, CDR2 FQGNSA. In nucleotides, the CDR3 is TGTGCCAGCAGCTTATACGGGAACTACGAGCAGTACTTC. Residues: CASSLYGNYEQYF.

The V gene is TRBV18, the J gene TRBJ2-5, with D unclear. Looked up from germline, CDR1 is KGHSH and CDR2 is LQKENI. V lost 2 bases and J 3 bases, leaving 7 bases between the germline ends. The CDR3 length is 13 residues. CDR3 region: CASSPIREETQYF. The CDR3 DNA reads TGTGCCAGCTCACCAATCCGGGAAGAGACCCAGTACTTC.

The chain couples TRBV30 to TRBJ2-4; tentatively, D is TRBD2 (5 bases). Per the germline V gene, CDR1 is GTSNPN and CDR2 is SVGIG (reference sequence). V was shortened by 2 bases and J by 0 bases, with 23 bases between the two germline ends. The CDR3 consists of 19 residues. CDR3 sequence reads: CAWSIRSGYTILAKNIQYF. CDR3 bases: TGTGCCTGGAGTATCAGAAGCGGTTACACTATACTAGCCAAAAACATTCAGTACTTC.

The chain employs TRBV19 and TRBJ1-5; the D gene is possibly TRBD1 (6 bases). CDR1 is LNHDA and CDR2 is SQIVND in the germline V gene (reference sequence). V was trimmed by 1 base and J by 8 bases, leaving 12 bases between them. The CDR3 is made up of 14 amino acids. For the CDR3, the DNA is TGTGCCAGTAGTATAGGGGGGCGAAGCAAGCCCCAGCATTTT. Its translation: CASSIGGRSKPQHF.

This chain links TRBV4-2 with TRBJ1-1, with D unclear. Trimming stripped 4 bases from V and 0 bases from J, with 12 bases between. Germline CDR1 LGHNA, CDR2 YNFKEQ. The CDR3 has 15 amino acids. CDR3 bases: TGTGCCAGCAGCCGCCTTGAGCGGATGAACACTGAAGCTTTCTTT. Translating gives CASSRLERMNTEAFF.

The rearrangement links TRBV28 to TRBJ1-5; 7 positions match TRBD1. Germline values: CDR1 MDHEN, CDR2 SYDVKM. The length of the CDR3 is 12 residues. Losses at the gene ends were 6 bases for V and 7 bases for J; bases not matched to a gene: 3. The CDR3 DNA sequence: TGTGCCAGCAGACAGGGGTTCCAGCCCCAGCATTTT. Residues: CASRQGFQPQHF.

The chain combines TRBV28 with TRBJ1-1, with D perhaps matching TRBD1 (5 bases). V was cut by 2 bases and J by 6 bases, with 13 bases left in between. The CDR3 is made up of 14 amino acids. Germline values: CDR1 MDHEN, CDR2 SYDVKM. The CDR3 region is CASSLVLWGAEAFF. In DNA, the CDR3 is TGTGCCAGCAGTTTAGTACTCTGGGGCGCTGAAGCTTTCTTT. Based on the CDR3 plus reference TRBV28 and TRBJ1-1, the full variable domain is DVKVTQSSRYLVKRTGEKVFLECVQDMDHENMFWYRQDPGLGLRLIYFSYDVKMKEKGDIPEGYSVSREKKERFSLILESASTNQTSMYLCASSLVLWGAEAFFGQGTRLTVV.

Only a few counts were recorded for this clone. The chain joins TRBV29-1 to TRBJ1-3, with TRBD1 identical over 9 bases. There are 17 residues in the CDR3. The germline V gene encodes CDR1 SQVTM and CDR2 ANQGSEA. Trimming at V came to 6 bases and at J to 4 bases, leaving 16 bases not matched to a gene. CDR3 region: CSVPPRSNRGRGNTIYF. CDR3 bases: TGCAGCGTACCCCCCCGATCAAACAGGGGGCGCGGAAACACCATATATTTT.

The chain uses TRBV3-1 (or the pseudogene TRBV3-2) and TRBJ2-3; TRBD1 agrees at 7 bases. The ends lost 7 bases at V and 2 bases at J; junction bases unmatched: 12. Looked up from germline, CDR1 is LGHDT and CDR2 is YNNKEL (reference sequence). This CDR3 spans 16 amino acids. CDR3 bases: TGTGCCAGCACCCCGGACAGGCTAATTATCACAGATACGCAGTATTTT. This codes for CASTPDRLIITDTQYF.

The CDR3 spells CATSDWDSDYEQYF. The DNA for the CDR3 is TGTGCCACCAGTGACTGGGACAGCGACTACGAGCAGTACTTC. The chain uses TRBV24-1 and TRBJ2-7, with 7 bases aligning to TRBD1. The CDR3 is made up of 14 amino acids. The J segment lost 3 bases and the V segment lost 4 bases, leaving 5 bases of the junction unmatched. Germline CDR1 reads KGHDR; CDR2 reads SFDVKD.

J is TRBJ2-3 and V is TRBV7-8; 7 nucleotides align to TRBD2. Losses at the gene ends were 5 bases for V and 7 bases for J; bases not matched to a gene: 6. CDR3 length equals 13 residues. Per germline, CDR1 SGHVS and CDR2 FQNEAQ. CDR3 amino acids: CASSERLANTQYF. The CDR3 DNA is TGTGCCAGCAGCGAAAGACTAGCAAATACGCAGTATTTT.

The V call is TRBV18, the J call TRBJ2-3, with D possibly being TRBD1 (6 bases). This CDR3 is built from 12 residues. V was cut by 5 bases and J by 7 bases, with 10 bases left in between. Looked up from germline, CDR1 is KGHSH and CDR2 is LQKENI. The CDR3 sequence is CASSSRGNTQYF. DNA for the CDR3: TGTGCCAGCTCATCCAGGGGAAATACGCAGTATTTT.

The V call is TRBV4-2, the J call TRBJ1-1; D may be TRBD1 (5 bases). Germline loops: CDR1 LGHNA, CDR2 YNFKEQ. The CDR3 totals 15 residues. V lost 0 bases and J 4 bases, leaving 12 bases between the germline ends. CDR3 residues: CASSQELGRGTEAFF. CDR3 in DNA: TGTGCCAGCAGCCAAGAGTTGGGGAGGGGCACTGAAGCTTTCTTT.

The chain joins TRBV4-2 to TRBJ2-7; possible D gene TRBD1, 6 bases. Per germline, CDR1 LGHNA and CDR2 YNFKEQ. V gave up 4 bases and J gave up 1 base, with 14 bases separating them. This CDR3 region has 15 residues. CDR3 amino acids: CASSPRQATSYEQYF. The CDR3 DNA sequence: TGTGCCAGCAGCCCAAGACAGGCGACGTCCTACGAGCAGTACTTC.

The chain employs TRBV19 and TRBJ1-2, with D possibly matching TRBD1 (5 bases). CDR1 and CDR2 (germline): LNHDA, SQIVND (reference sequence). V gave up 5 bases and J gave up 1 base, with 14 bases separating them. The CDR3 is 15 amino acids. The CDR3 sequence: CASSQDDRINYGYTF. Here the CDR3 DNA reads TGTGCCAGTAGTCAAGATGACAGAATTAACTATGGCTACACCTTC.

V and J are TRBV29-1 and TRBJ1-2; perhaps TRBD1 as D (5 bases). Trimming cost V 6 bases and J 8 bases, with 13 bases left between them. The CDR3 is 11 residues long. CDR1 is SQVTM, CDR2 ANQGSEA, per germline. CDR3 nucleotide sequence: TGCAGCGTCCAAGGGGTTTACGGCTACACCTTC. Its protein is CSVQGVYGYTF.

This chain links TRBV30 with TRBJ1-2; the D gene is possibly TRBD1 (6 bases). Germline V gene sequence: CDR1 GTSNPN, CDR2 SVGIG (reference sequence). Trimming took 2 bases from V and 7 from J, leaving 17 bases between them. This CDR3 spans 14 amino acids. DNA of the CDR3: TGTGCCTGGAGTAGGACAGATGCGAACGGTGGCTACACCTTC. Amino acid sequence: CAWSRTDANGGYTF.

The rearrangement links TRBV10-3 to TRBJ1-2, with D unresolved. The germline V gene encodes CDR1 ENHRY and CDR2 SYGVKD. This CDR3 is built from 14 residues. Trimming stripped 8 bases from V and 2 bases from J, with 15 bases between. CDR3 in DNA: TGTGCCATCTCCGACCCGAAGGAGAACTATGGCTACACCTTC. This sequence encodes CAISDPKENYGYTF.

In nucleotides, the CDR3 is TGTGCCAGCAGTGAATTAGGGGCCTATAATTCACCCCTCCACTTT. This translates into CASSELGAYNSPLHF. V usage is TRBV2 and J usage is TRBJ1-6; weak D call: TRBD1 (5 bases). The CDR3 is 15 amino acids. Germline CDR1 and CDR2: SNHLY and FYNNEI. V lost 2 bases and J lost 2, with 7 bases in between.

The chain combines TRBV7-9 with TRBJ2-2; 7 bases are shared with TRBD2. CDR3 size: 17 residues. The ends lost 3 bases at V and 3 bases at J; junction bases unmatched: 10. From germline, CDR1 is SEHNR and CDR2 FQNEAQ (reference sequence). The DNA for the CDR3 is TGTGCCAGCAGCTTTAGTCGGGGACTACCCCACACCGGGGAGCTGTTTTTT. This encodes CASSFSRGLPHTGELFF.

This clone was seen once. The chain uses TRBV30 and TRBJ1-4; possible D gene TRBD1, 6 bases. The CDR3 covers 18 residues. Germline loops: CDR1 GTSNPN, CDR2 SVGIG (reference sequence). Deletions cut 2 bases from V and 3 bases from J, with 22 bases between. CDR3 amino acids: CAWSFLQGSVVANEKLFF. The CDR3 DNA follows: TGTGCCTGGAGTTTCCTTCAGGGGAGCGTAGTAGCTAATGAAAAACTGTTTTTT.

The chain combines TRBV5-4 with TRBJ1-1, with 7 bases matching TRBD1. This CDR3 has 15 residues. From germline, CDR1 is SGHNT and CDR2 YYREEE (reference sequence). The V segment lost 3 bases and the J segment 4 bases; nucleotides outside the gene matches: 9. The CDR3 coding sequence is TGTGCCAGCAGCTCCTTTACAGGGGATGCCACTGAAGCTTTCTTT. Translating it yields CASSSFTGDATEAFF.

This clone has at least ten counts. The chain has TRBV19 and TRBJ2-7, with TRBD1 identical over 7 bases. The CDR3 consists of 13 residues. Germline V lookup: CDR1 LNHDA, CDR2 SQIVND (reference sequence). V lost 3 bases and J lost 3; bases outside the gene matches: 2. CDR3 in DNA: TGTGCCAGTAGTATTGGACAGGTCTACGAGCAGTACTTC. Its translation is CASSIGQVYEQYF.

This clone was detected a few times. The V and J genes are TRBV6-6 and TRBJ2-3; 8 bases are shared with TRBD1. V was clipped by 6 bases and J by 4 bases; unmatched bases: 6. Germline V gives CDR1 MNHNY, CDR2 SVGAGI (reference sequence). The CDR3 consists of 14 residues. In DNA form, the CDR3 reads TGTGCCAGCAGAAAGACAGGGGCGGCAGATACGCAGTATTTT. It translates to CASRKTGAADTQYF.

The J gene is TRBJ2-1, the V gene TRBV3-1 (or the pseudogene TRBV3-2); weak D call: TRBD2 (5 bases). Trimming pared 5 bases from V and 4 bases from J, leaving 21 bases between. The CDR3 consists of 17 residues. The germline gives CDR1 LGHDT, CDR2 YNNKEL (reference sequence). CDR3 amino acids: CASSLYGPRTGYNEQFF. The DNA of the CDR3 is TGTGCCAGCAGCTTGTACGGGCCCCGAACGGGGTACAATGAGCAGTTCTTC.

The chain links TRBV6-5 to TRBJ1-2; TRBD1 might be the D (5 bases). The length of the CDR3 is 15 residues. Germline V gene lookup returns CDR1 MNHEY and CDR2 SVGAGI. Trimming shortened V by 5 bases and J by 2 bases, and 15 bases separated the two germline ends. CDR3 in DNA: TGTGCCAGCAGTACGACCTTGACAGCAAACTATGGCTACACCTTC. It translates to CASSTTLTANYGYTF.

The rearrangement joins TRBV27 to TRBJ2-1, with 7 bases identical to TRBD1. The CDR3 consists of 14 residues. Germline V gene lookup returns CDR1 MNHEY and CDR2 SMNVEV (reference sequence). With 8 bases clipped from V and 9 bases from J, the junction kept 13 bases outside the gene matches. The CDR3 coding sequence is TGTGCCAGCGGACAATCACAGGGGCTCAGTGAGCAGTTCTTC. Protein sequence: CASGQSQGLSEQFF.